These T cell receptor beta chains were read from a single sample in a study of blood T cell repertoires in COVID-19. Profiled with immunoSEQ multiplex PCR; TCRdb holds only in-frame clones, not every one. The data hold 150,000 to 200,000 clones, with approximately 84% observed a single time. The sample consisted of PBMCs or T cells enriched from blood (not recorded which). Receptors originate from a man aged 45-60 years who had recovered from COVID-19. CDR3s include the opening cysteine and the closing phenylalanine or tryptophan. A D gene is named only where the DNA matches it firmly. Expanded clones are given a class, and other clones once, few, many or no size at all.

>TRBV7-7|TRBJ2-2|-|-
CAGMNRATGELFF
TGTGCTGGGATGAACAGGGCCACCGGGGAGCTGTTTTTT
>TRBV5-6|TRBJ1-1|TRBD1|-
CASSLAWGQGASHTEAFF
TGTGCCAGCAGCTTGGCCTGGGGACAGGGGGCTTCACACACTGAAGCTTTCTTT
>TRBV29-1|TRBJ2-5|-|once
CSVGPGETQYF
TGCAGCGTGGGTCCGGGGGAGACCCAGTACTTC
>TRBV4-3|TRBJ1-1|-|-
CASSQHTGAFGTEAFF
TGCGCCAGCAGCCAACACACGGGAGCCTTCGGGACTGAAGCTTTCTTT
>TRBV4-1|TRBJ2-3|TRBD2|-
CASSPPGTTPRRDTQYF
TGCGCCAGCAGCCCACCCGGGACTACACCCCGCAGGGATACGCAGTATTTT
>TRBV10-1|TRBJ2-7|-|-
CASSEIPRSEQYF
TGCGCCAGCAGTGAAATTCCCAGAAGCGAGCAGTACTTC
>TRBV6-5|TRBJ1-6|TRBD1|few
CASRGTGRYNSPLHF
TGTGCCAGCAGGGGGACAGGGCGCTATAATTCACCCCTCCACTTT
>TRBV7-2|TRBJ2-1|TRBD1|-
CASSSSDRSGEQFF
TGTGCCAGCAGCTCCTCGGACAGGTCGGGGGAGCAGTTCTTC
>TRBV2|TRBJ2-7|-|-
CATGRGAEQYF
TGTGCCACCGGCCGGGGGGCCGAGCAGTACTTC
>TRBV28|TRBJ2-3|-|-
CASRASGQPRADTQYF
TGTGCCAGCAGAGCCTCCGGACAGCCAAGGGCAGATACGCAGTATTTT
>TRBV7-2|TRBJ2-2|-|-
CASSFLLANTGELFF
TGTGCCAGCAGCTTCCTCCTAGCGAACACCGGGGAGCTGTTTTTT
>TRBV12-5|TRBJ2-2|TRBD1|-
CASGHTGGAGTGELFF
TGTGCTAGTGGTCACACAGGGGGCGCTGGCACCGGGGAGCTGTTTTTT
>TRBV27|TRBJ2-5|TRBD2|-
CASSLMAGGPKTQYF
TGTGCCAGCAGTTTAATGGCGGGGGGGCCGAAGACCCAGTACTTC
>TRBV4-2|TRBJ1-2|-|-
CASSQASGQNGYGYTF
TGTGCCAGCAGCCAAGCTTCGGGACAAAATGGCTATGGCTACACCTTC
>TRBV3-1/TRBV3-2|TRBJ2-1|-|-
CASSTRDTHYNEQFF
TGTGCCAGCAGTACTAGGGACACCCACTACAATGAGCAGTTCTTC
>TRBV6-4|TRBJ2-1|-|once
CASSPLQGREQFF
TGTGCCAGCAGCCCACTACAGGGTCGAGAACAGTTCTTC
>TRBV6-5|TRBJ2-7|-|-
CASSPSRGGSYEQYF
TGTGCCAGCAGTCCCTCACGGGGTGGCAGCTACGAGCAGTACTTC
>TRBV19|TRBJ2-5|-|-
CASSSGTRETQYF
TGTGCCAGTAGTTCCGGGACACGGGAGACCCAGTACTTC
>TRBV6-1|TRBJ2-7|-|few
CASSEARGYEQYF
TGTGCCAGCAGTGAAGCAAGGGGCTACGAGCAGTACTTC
>TRBV5-1|TRBJ2-7|TRBD1|-
CASGPGQGPYEQYF
TGCGCCAGCGGCCCGGGACAGGGACCCTACGAGCAGTACTTC
>TRBV4-3|TRBJ2-7|TRBD1|-
CASSHRTGGAYEQYF
TGCGCCAGCAGCCACAGGACAGGGGGGGCCTACGAGCAGTACTTC
>TRBV14|TRBJ1-4|-|once
CASSQGTAEKLFF
TGTGCCAGCAGCCAAGGGACAGCCGAAAAACTGTTTTTT
>TRBV18|TRBJ2-3|TRBD2|-
CASSAGLAGAITDTQYF
TGTGCCAGCTCAGCCGGACTAGCGGGGGCCATCACAGATACGCAGTATTTT
>TRBV4-1|TRBJ1-5|TRBD1|-
CASSRIGTGDQPQHF
TGCGCCAGCAGCCGTATAGGGACAGGGGATCAGCCCCAGCATTTT
>TRBV9|TRBJ2-7|-|-
CASSVDQGRYEQYF
TGTGCCAGCAGCGTAGATCAGGGGCGGTACGAGCAGTACTTC
>TRBV9|TRBJ2-7|TRBD1|-
CASSAAGTGGPYEQYF
TGTGCCAGCAGCGCCGCTGGGACAGGGGGCCCCTACGAGCAGTACTTC
>TRBV9|TRBJ1-3|-|-
CASEDSGNTIYF
TGTGCCAGTGAAGACAGCGGAAACACCATATATTTT
>TRBV23-1|TRBJ1-2|TRBD1|-
CASSQSDRGGYTF
TGCGCCAGCAGTCAATCGGACAGGGGTGGCTACACCTTC
>TRBV5-4|TRBJ2-1|-|-
CASSLGAGGEQFF
TGTGCCAGCAGCCTGGGGGCCGGGGGTGAGCAGTTCTTC
>TRBV7-3|TRBJ2-1|TRBD2|-
CASSLTEASGPDGEQFF
TGTGCCAGCAGCTTAACGGAGGCTAGCGGCCCGGACGGTGAGCAGTTCTTC
>TRBV5-1|TRBJ2-1|-|-
CASSHGDRQVREQFF
TGCGCCAGCAGCCACGGAGACCGACAGGTTCGAGAGCAGTTCTTC
>TRBV29-1|TRBJ1-6|-|-
CSASTGLGNSPLHF
TGCAGCGCCTCAACAGGCCTTGGGAATTCACCCCTCCACTTT
>TRBV24-1|TRBJ2-3|-|few
CATSDFGRGGTDTQYF
TGTGCCACCAGTGATTTCGGCAGGGGCGGTACAGATACGCAGTATTTT
>TRBV10-3|TRBJ1-2|-|-
CAISGMVSDSTNYGYTF
TGTGCCATCAGTGGCATGGTGTCAGATTCAACTAACTATGGCTACACCTTC
>TRBV4-3|TRBJ1-6|TRBD1|-
CASSQGGARGTDSPLHF
TGCGCCAGCAGCCAAGGGGGGGCCAGGGGGACCGATTCACCCCTCCACTTT
>TRBV4-2|TRBJ1-2|-|-
CASSQEVARVNYGYTF
TGTGCCAGCAGCCAAGAGGTGGCCAGGGTTAACTATGGCTACACCTTC
>TRBV6-5|TRBJ2-2|TRBD2|-
CASSSSGASTGELFF
TGTGCCAGCAGTTCTAGCGGGGCTTCCACCGGGGAGCTGTTTTTT
>TRBV9|TRBJ2-1|-|-
CASSVGGGRVHEQFF
TGTGCCAGCAGCGTAGGGGGGGGCCGTGTCCATGAGCAGTTCTTC
>TRBV28|TRBJ1-5|TRBD1|-
CASSLGTGGNQPQHF
TGTGCCAGCAGTTTAGGGACAGGAGGCAATCAGCCCCAGCATTTT
>TRBV28|TRBJ1-2|-|-
CASSPQVNYGYTF
TGTGCCAGCAGCCCACAGGTCAACTATGGCTACACCTTC
>TRBV7-2|TRBJ2-7|-|-
CASSLYWTAGEQYF
TGTGCCAGCAGCTTATATTGGACAGCAGGGGAGCAGTACTTC
>TRBV6-6|TRBJ1-3|-|-
CATKQGEAGNTIYF
TGTGCCACCAAACAGGGTGAGGCTGGAAACACCATATATTTT
>TRBV5-1|TRBJ1-5|-|-
CASSLEGKAPQPQHF
TGCGCCAGCAGCTTGGAGGGGAAGGCACCTCAGCCCCAGCATTTT